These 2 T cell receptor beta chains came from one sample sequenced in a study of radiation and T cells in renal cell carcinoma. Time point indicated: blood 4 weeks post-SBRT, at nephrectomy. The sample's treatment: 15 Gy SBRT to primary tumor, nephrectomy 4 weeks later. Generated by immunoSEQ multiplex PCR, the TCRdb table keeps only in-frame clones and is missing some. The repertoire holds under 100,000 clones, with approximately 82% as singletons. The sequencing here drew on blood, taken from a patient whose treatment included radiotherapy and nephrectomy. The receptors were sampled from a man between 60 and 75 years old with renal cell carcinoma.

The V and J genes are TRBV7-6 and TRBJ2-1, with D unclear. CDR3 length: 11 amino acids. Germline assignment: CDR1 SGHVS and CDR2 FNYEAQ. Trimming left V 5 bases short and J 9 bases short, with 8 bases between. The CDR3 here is CASSPGSEQFF. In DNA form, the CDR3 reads TGTGCCAGCAGCCCTGGCTCTGAGCAGTTCTTC.

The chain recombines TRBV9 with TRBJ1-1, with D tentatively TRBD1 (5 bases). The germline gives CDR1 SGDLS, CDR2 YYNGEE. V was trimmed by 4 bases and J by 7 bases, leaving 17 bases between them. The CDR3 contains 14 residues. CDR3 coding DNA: TGTGCCAGCAGCCGGGGGAGGGACGCCCTTGAAGCTTTCTTT. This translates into CASSRGRDALEAFF.